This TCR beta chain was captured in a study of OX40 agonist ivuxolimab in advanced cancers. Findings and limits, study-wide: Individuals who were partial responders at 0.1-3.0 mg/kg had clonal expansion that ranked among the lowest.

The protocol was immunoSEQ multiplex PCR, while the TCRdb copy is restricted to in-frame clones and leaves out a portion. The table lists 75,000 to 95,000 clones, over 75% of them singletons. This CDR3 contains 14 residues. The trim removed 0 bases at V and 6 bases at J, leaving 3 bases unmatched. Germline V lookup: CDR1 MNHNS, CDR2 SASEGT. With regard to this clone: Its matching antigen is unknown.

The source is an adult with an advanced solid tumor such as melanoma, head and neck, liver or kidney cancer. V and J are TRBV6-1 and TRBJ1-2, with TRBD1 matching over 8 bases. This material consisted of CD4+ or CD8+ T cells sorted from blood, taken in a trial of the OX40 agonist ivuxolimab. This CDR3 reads CASSEATGGHGYTF. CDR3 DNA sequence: TGTGCCAGCAGTGAAGCAACAGGGGGTCATGGCTACACCTTC.